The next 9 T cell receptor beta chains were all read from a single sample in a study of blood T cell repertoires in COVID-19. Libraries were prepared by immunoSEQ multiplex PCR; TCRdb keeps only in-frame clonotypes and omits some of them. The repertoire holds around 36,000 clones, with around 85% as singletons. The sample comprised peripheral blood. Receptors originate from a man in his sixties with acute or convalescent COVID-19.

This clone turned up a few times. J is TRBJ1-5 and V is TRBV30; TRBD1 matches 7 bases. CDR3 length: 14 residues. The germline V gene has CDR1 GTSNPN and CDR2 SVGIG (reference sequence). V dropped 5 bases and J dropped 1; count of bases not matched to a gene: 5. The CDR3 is CAWADRVSNQPQHF. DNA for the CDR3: TGTGCCTGGGCCGACAGGGTAAGCAATCAGCCCCAGCATTTT.

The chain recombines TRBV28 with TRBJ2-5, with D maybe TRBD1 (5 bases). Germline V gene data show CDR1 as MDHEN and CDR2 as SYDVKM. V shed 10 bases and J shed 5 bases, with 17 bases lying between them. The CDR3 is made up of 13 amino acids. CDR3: CATTGRVWETQYF. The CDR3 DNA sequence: TGTGCCACCACGGGCAGGGTATGGGAGACCCAGTACTTC.

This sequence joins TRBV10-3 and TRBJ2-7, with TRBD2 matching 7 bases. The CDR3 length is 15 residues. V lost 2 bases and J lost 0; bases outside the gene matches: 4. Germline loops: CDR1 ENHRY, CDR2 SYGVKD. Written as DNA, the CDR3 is TGTGCCATCAGTGAGGGACTAGTCGGCTCCTACGAGCAGTACTTC. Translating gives CAISEGLVGSYEQYF.

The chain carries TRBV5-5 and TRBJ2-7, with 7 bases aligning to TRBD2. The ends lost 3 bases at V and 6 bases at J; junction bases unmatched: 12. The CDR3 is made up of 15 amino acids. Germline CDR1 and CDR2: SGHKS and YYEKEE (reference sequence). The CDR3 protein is CASSSLGGSEGEQYF. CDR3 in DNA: TGTGCCAGCAGCTCCCTCGGCGGGAGCGAGGGCGAGCAGTACTTC.

The CDR3 sequence: CATSRGRTGRGVGETQYF. The CDR3 bases are TGTGCCACCAGCAGAGGCCGGACAGGTCGCGGGGTGGGGGAGACCCAGTACTTC. This chain uses TRBV15 with TRBJ2-5, with a weak D call TRBD1 (7 bases). V lost 1 base and J 5 bases, leaving 23 bases between the germline ends. Germline V lookup: CDR1 LNHNV, CDR2 YYDKDF (reference sequence). This CDR3 spans 18 amino acids.

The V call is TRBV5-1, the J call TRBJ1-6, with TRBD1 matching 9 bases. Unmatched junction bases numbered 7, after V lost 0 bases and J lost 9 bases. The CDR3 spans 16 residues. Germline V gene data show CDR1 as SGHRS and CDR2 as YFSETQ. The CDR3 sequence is CASSLGGTGIGSPLHF. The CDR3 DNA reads TGCGCCAGCAGCTTGGGCGGGACAGGGATCGGTTCACCCCTCCACTTT.

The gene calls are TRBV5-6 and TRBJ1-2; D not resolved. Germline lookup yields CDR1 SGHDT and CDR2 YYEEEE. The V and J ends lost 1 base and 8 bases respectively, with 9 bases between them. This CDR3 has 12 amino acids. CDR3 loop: CASSLFTGGYTF. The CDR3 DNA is TGTGCCAGCAGCTTGTTCACGGGGGGCTACACCTTC.

The CDR3 sequence: CASSPDRGSAYEQYF. The DNA of the CDR3 is TGTGCCAGCAGCCCTGACAGGGGGTCGGCCTACGAGCAGTACTTC. The chain has TRBV5-6 and TRBJ2-7; TRBD1 matches at 9 bases. Germline loops: CDR1 SGHDT, CDR2 YYEEEE. V was pared by 4 bases and J by 2 bases, with 7 bases of the junction left unmatched. The CDR3 contains 15 residues.

CDR3 loop: CASSEQRGYNTGELFF. DNA of the CDR3: TGTGCCAGCAGTGAGCAAAGGGGGTATAACACCGGGGAGCTGTTTTTT. The J gene is TRBJ2-2, the V gene TRBV6-1, with D possibly matching TRBD1 (6 bases). V lost 3 bases, J lost 2 bases, and 13 bases lay in between. CDR1 is MNHNS, CDR2 SASEGT, per germline. CDR3 size: 16 residues.